This is a list of T cell receptor beta chains from one sample in a study of cytomegalovirus exposure and HLA in healthy donors. Generated by immunoSEQ multiplex PCR, the TCRdb table keeps only in-frame clones and is missing some. The sample has about 160,000 clones; 70% to 85% are singletons. The sequenced sample was PBMCs. These receptors came from a man aged 50-60 years in good health and CMV-seropositive. Both conserved end residues are part of each CDR3. D genes are given only for firm matches. Size is omitted from some rows. Given values are once, few, many or a class for expanded clones.

J | D | V | size | CDR3 | DNA
TRBJ2-5 | TRBD1 | TRBV9 | NA | CASSTDRFSGTQYF | TGTGCCAGCAGCACGGACAGGTTCAGTGGGACCCAGTACTTC
TRBJ1-5 | NA | TRBV19 | NA | CASQAGGVQPQHF | TGTGCCAGCCAGGCGGGGGGCGTTCAGCCCCAGCATTTT
TRBJ1-1 | NA | TRBV28 | NA | CASSSNSGVTEAFF | TGTGCCAGCAGCTCCAACAGCGGTGTTACTGAAGCTTTCTTT
TRBJ1-3 | TRBD1 | TRBV18 | few | CASSDRGSSGNTIYF | TGTGCCAGCTCAGACAGGGGAAGCTCTGGAAACACCATATATTTT
TRBJ2-5 | TRBD2 | TRBV6-5 | NA | CASSSPQRLAIETQYF | TGTGCCAGCAGTTCCCCCCAGAGACTAGCGATCGAGACCCAGTACTTC
TRBJ2-7 | TRBD2 | TRBV11-2 | NA | CASSSLAGAGGAYEQYF | TGTGCCAGCAGCTCCCTAGCGGGGGCAGGGGGAGCCTACGAGCAGTACTTC
TRBJ2-2 | TRBD2 | TRBV9 | NA | CASSVAPSGGAWTGELFF | TGTGCCAGCAGCGTAGCTCCTAGCGGGGGGGCTTGGACCGGGGAGCTGTTTTTC
TRBJ1-2 | TRBD1 | TRBV6-5 | NA | CASSYSWTGTNYGYTF | TGTGCCAGCAGTTACTCGTGGACAGGAACTAACTATGGCTACACCTTC
TRBJ1-5 | NA | TRBV30 | NA | CAWSVGVHSRLSNQPQHF | TGTGCCTGGAGTGTAGGCGTGCACAGCAGGCTTAGCAATCAGCCCCAGCATTTT
TRBJ2-3 | NA | TRBV5-6 | NA | CASSITTERYTDTQYF | TGTGCCAGCAGCATAACGACAGAAAGATACACAGATACGCAGTATTTT
TRBJ1-3 | NA | TRBV29-1 | NA | CSAQVQVYGNTIYF | TGCAGCGCTCAAGTGCAGGTGTACGGAAACACCATATATTTT
TRBJ1-6 | NA | TRBV19 | NA | CASWGGSGVVYNSPLHF | TGTGCCAGTTGGGGAGGGAGCGGAGTCGTTTATAATTCACCCCTCCACTTT
TRBJ1-4 | NA | TRBV4-3 | NA | CASSQMAGGKGSEKLFF | TGCGCCAGCAGCCAAATGGCCGGGGGGAAGGGGAGTGAAAAACTGTTTTTT
TRBJ2-2 | NA | TRBV11-2 | NA | CASTSSRFGELFF | TGTGCCAGCACCTCCTCCCGGTTCGGGGAGCTGTTTTTT
TRBJ2-2 | TRBD1 | TRBV4-1 | NA | CASSHNTGGNTGELFF | TGCGCCAGCAGCCATAATACAGGGGGAAACACCGGGGAGCTGTTTTTT
TRBJ1-1 | NA | TRBV6-5 | NA | CASRDPQGVPGAFF | TGTGCCAGCAGAGACCCACAGGGTGTCCCGGGAGCTTTCTTT
TRBJ2-2 | TRBD1 | TRBV19 | NA | CASSPYGTGDTGELFF | TGTGCCAGTAGTCCTTACGGGACAGGGGACACCGGGGAGCTGTTTTTT
TRBJ2-7 | TRBD2 | TRBV6-5 | NA | CASSPGGGVYEQCF | TGTGCCAGCAGCCCCGGCGGGGGGGTATACGAGCAGTGCTTC
TRBJ2-1 | TRBD2 | TRBV4-3 | NA | CASSRTSGGVNEQFF | TGCGCCAGCAGCCGGACTAGCGGGGGGGTAAATGAGCAGTTCTTC